This entry lists 21 T cell receptor beta chains sequenced from one sample in a study of shared clonotypes between healthy human individuals. CD45RO-negative, CCR7-selected cells formed the naive CD8 fraction, which excluded terminally differentiated effector memory CD45RA+ cells. Some clones are missing from TCRdb's copy, which holds only in-frame ones; the method was immunoSEQ multiplex PCR. This sample has over 800,000 clones; 85% to 95% occur once, and the top ten carry around 24%. The sequenced material came from naive CD8+ T cells sorted from blood. The receptors derive from a young man in good health.

This clone showed up just once. This CDR3 is also generated by other DNA sequences in the sample. V gene TRBV28 combines with J gene TRBJ2-1; possible D gene TRBD1, 6 bases. V lost 2 bases, J lost 6 bases, and 8 bases lay in between. Germline V CDR1 and CDR2: MDHEN, SYDVKM. The CDR3 runs 13 residues. CDR3 loop: CASSLGTINEQFF. The CDR3 region has the DNA TGTGCCAGCAGTTTAGGGACAATCAATGAGCAGTTCTTC.

The chain couples TRBV7-9 to TRBJ1-1, with TRBD1 matching 7 bases. CDR1 is SEHNR, CDR2 FQNEAQ, per germline (reference sequence). V was pared by 0 bases and J by 3 bases, with 7 bases of the junction left unmatched. The CDR3 is 16 residues long. The CDR3 region has the DNA TGTGCCAGCAGCTTAGCGCGGACAGGAGGGGACACTGAAGCTTTCTTT. It translates to CASSLARTGGDTEAFF.

The genes are TRBV27 and TRBJ2-2, with 9 bases lining up with TRBD2. Germline loops: CDR1 MNHEY, CDR2 SMNVEV (reference sequence). Trimming cost V 4 bases and J 3 bases; bases outside gene matches: 6. The CDR3 runs 16 residues. In DNA form, the CDR3 reads TGTGCCAGCAGTTCCACCCTAGCGGGATACACCGGGGAGCTGTTTTTT. Residues: CASSSTLAGYTGELFF.

V gene TRBV5-6 combines with J gene TRBJ1-5, with D possibly being TRBD1 (5 bases). CDR1 and CDR2 (germline): SGHDT, YYEEEE. Trimming removed 4 bases from V and 2 bases from J, with 19 bases in between. The CDR3 sequence is 17 residues long. CDR3 residues: CASSAFRDGDRNQPQHF. The CDR3 DNA reads TGTGCCAGCAGCGCTTTTAGGGACGGGGATCGCAATCAGCCCCAGCATTTT. Together with reference TRBV5-6 and TRBJ1-5, the CDR3 gives the full variable domain: DAGVTQSPTHLIKTRGQQVTLRCSPKSGHDTVSWYQQALGQGPQFIFQYYEEEERQRGNFPDRFSGHQFPNYSSELNVNALLLGDSALYLCASSAFRDGDRNQPQHFGDGTRLSIL.

The chain couples TRBV27 to TRBJ1-2, with 7 positions matching TRBD1. The germline CDR1 and CDR2 sequences are MNHEY and SMNVEV (reference sequence). The CDR3 has 15 residues. The junction had 5 bases not matched to a gene; V was cut back by 4 bases and J by 0 bases. The CDR3 here is CASSWDSASNYGYTF. The CDR3 DNA is TGTGCCAGCAGTTGGGACAGCGCTTCTAACTATGGCTACACCTTC.

V usage is TRBV21-1 and J usage is TRBJ2-7; the D call in the table, TRBD2, was not verified against the DNA. TRBV21-1 is a documented pseudogene. The CDR3 runs to 18 residues. The CDR3 DNA follows: TGTGCCAGCAGCCCCTCTTGGTCTAGCGGGAGGACAGGCTACGAGCAGTACTTC. It yields the protein CASSPSWSSGRTGYEQYF.

The chain recombines TRBV21-1 with TRBJ2-2; TRBD1, the D gene given by the table, was not confirmed from the DNA. TRBV21-1 is designated a pseudogene. This CDR3 contains 16 residues. The CDR3 DNA reads TGTGCCAGCAGCAAAAGCCCCGGGACAGAGGCCGGGGAGCTGTTTTTT. Amino acids: CASSKSPGTEAGELFF.

The chain employs TRBV10-2 and TRBJ2-7; 8 bases match TRBD2. This CDR3 has 14 residues. The V gene's germline CDR1 is WSHSY and CDR2 SAAADI. V lost 7 bases, J lost 0 bases, and 5 bases stayed unmatched. CDR3: CASKGTSVSYEQYF. The CDR3 DNA sequence: TGCGCCAGCAAGGGGACTAGTGTCTCCTACGAGCAGTACTTC.

The chain couples TRBV29-1 to TRBJ2-3; 15 bases fit TRBD2. The germline CDR1 and CDR2 sequences are SQVTM and ANQGSEA. This CDR3 is built from 19 residues. After removal of 7 bases from V and 0 bases from J, the junction contained 14 bases not matched to a gene. CDR3 in amino acids: CSDRQGTSGRLGSTDTQYF. The CDR3 bases are TGCAGCGACCGGCAGGGGACTAGCGGGAGGCTAGGTAGCACAGATACGCAGTATTTT.

The V gene is TRBV18, the J gene TRBJ1-2; D not certain. Between the trimmed V and J ends, which lost 3 bases and 1 base, there was a span of 12 bases. This CDR3 has 15 residues. Germline values: CDR1 KGHSH, CDR2 LQKENI. The CDR3 DNA is TGTGCCAGCTCACCTCCGGGCACACGTAACTATGGCTACACCTTC. Its protein product is CASSPPGTRNYGYTF.

This chain connects TRBV7-9 to TRBJ1-2; D unresolved. Germline loops: CDR1 SEHNR, CDR2 FQNEAQ (reference sequence). V dropped 5 bases and J dropped 7 bases, with 17 bases sitting between them. The length of the CDR3 is 14 residues. The DNA for the CDR3 is TGTGCCAGCAGCCACGCAAATTCCCCGTTTGGCTACACCTTC. This encodes CASSHANSPFGYTF.

This chain joins TRBV7-9 and TRBJ2-1, with 8 bases identical to TRBD1. The CDR3 extends over 16 amino acids. Germline CDR1 is SEHNR and CDR2 is FQNEAQ (reference sequence). With V trimmed by 2 bases and J by 3 bases, 6 bases remained unmatched. CDR3 in DNA: TGTGCCAGCAGCTTACCCGGGACAGGCGGCTACAATGAGCAGTTCTTC. This gives the protein CASSLPGTGGYNEQFF.

This clone appeared once. The CDR3 sequence: CASSAPGGLDQPQHF. CDR3 nucleotide sequence: TGTGCCAGCAGTGCCCCAGGGGGCCTCGATCAGCCCCAGCATTTT. This chain joins TRBV6-5 and TRBJ1-5; 8 nucleotides match TRBD1. V was clipped by 5 bases and J by 5 bases; unmatched bases: 8. This CDR3 spans 15 amino acids. Germline V gives CDR1 MNHEY, CDR2 SVGAGI.

This rearrangement joins TRBV6-6 to TRBJ2-5, with TRBD2 matching over 9 bases. The J call is uncertain, as TRBJ2-7 better fits the DNA end. This CDR3 is 15 amino acids long. CDR1 MNHNY and CDR2 SVGAGI come from the germline V gene (reference sequence). The CDR3 DNA reads TGTGCCAGCAGCTACCCGGCTAGCGGGGCCCACGAGCAGTACTTC. Translated, it gives CASSYPASGAHEQYF.

The CDR3 loop reads CASSESVGSQPQHF. The CDR3 coding sequence is TGTGCCAGCAGTGAAAGTGTGGGTAGCCAGCCCCAGCATTTT. The chain links TRBV25-1 to TRBJ1-5, with D hard to call. Germline CDR1 reads MGHDK; CDR2 reads SYGVNS. V was trimmed by 2 bases and J by 7 bases, leaving 12 bases between them. There are 14 residues in the CDR3.

The gene calls are TRBV28 and TRBJ2-7; 7 bases align to TRBD1. CDR3 length: 16 amino acids. Germline V lookup: CDR1 MDHEN, CDR2 SYDVKM. J gave up 2 bases and V 5 bases, and 12 bases lay outside the gene matches. CDR3 nucleotide sequence: TGTGCCAGCAGTCCTGACCGGGACAGCCAGACCTACGAGCAGTACTTC. This translates into CASSPDRDSQTYEQYF.

This clone has only one observation. V is TRBV28 and J is TRBJ2-1; no clear D. This CDR3 has 14 amino acids. Germline V gene sequence: CDR1 MDHEN, CDR2 SYDVKM. V lost 3 bases to trimming and J lost 3 bases, with 9 bases between them. The DNA for the CDR3 is TGTGCCAGCAGTTTTATGAACGGCTACAATGAGCAGTTCTTC. Its translation: CASSFMNGYNEQFF.

The chain carries TRBV21-1 and TRBJ2-3; TRBD2, the table's D call, lacks a check against the DNA. TRBV21-1 is marked as a pseudogene. This CDR3 is built from 22 residues. CDR3 region: CASSKEGPLAGQEPSFTDTQYF. The CDR3 bases are TGTGCCAGCAGCAAAGAAGGCCCCCTAGCGGGACAGGAACCTTCTTTCACAGATACGCAGTATTTT.

The CDR3 DNA reads as TGTGCCAGCAGCTTGGCCTCTAGCGGATTTAGCTCCTACAATGAGCAGTTCTTC. Its translation: CASSLASSGFSSYNEQFF. This chain connects TRBV5-4 to TRBJ2-1, with 7 positions matching TRBD2. Germline CDR1 reads SGHNT; CDR2 reads YYREEE (reference sequence). The V segment lost 0 bases and the J segment 0 bases; nucleotides outside the gene matches: 9. This CDR3 spans 18 amino acids.

This chain uses TRBV27 with TRBJ1-1; unclear D gene. The CDR3 is 12 residues long. V lost 8 bases to trimming and J lost 9 bases, with 16 bases between them. The germline gives CDR1 MNHEY, CDR2 SMNVEV (reference sequence). Written as DNA, the CDR3 is TGTGCCAGCTCCCCCGCCCCGGGCCAAGCTTTCTTT. It encodes CASSPAPGQAFF.

V and J are TRBV11-2 and TRBJ2-2, with TRBD2 as a possible D gene (5 bases). There are 14 residues in the CDR3. V was shortened by 1 base and J by 6 bases, with 9 bases between the two germline ends. Germline CDR1 reads SGHAT; CDR2 reads FQNNGV. The DNA for the CDR3 is TGTGCCAGCAGCTTAGTCGCGGGCTCCGGGGAGCTGTTTTTT. This translates into CASSLVAGSGELFF. Full variable domain (missing parts from reference TRBV11-2 and TRBJ2-2): EAGVAQSPRYKIIEKRQSVAFWCNPISGHATLYWYQQILGQGPKLLIQFQNNGVVDDSQLPKDRFSAERLKGVDSTLKIQPAKLEDSAVYLCASSLVAGSGELFFGEGSRLTVL.